This T cell receptor (beta chain) was captured by sequencing in a study of OX40 agonist ivuxolimab in advanced cancers. Regarding this clone: Its antigen is unidentified.

The germline V gene encodes CDR1 SGDLS and CDR2 YYNGEE. The CDR3 extends over 15 amino acids. Deletions cut 0 bases from V and 6 bases from J, with 14 bases between. Findings and caveats of the study: Expanded peripheral T-cell antigen specificity went undetermined.

This table comes from immunoSEQ multiplex PCR, and its TCRdb copy is limited to in-frame clones, with some not included. Of roughly 81,000 clones in the sample, over 75% were seen once. The receptor was derived from an adult with an advanced solid tumor such as melanoma, head and neck, liver or kidney cancer. V and J are TRBV9 and TRBJ2-3; D not certain. Sample: CD4+ or CD8+ T cells sorted from blood, taken in a trial of the OX40 agonist ivuxolimab. The CDR3 loop is CASSVGVALGDTQYF. CDR3 coding DNA: TGTGCCAGCAGCGTAGGAGTAGCCTTGGGGGATACGCAGTATTTT.